The 5 T cell receptor beta chains reported below all come from one sample, sequenced in a study of cytomegalovirus exposure and HLA in healthy donors. The study ran its PCR with 60 Vbeta and 13 Jbeta primers. Generated by immunoSEQ multiplex PCR, the TCRdb table keeps only in-frame clones and is missing some. The table for this sample gives more than 50,000 clones. The material sequenced was PBMCs. These receptors were collected from a man over 45 in good health and CMV-seropositive.

V is TRBV6-6 and J is TRBJ1-1, with D possibly TRBD1 on 5 matching bases. Trimming took 9 bases from V and 1 from J, leaving 12 bases between them. This CDR3 region has 13 residues. Germline V CDR1 and CDR2: MNHNY, SVGAGI (reference sequence). The CDR3 is CASSWGQNTEAFF. CDR3 in DNA: TGTGCCAGTAGCTGGGGCCAGAACACTGAAGCTTTCTTT.

The chain employs TRBV9 and TRBJ2-3, with D perhaps matching TRBD1 (6 bases). Per the germline V gene, CDR1 is SGDLS and CDR2 is YYNGEE. V lost 0 bases and J lost 2, with 10 bases in between. This CDR3 is 15 amino acids long. The CDR3 coding sequence is TGTGCCAGCAGCGTAGGGACAGTCACCACAGATACGCAGTATTTT. Amino acid sequence: CASSVGTVTTDTQYF.

Here the CDR3 reads CASSVGRKEAFF. The CDR3 DNA is TGTGCCAGCAGCGTAGGGAGGAAAGAAGCTTTCTTT. The chain joins TRBV9 to TRBJ1-1; D not certain. The ends were cut back, 0 bases at V and 8 bases at J, with 8 bases in the middle. Germline V lookup: CDR1 SGDLS, CDR2 YYNGEE. CDR3 length equals 12 residues.

The chain combines TRBV14 with TRBJ2-1; 7 positions agree with TRBD2. CDR1 is SGHDN, CDR2 FVKESK, per germline. V trimming: 1 base; J trimming: 9 bases; junction bases outside the gene matches: 15. This CDR3 has 17 residues. The CDR3 spells CASSQVGWGGMASEQFF. CDR3 in DNA: TGTGCCAGCAGCCAAGTGGGGTGGGGGGGAATGGCTAGTGAGCAGTTCTTC.

CDR3 region: CASSAGKGPGTQYF. CDR3 bases: TGTGCCAGCAGCGCCGGGAAAGGGCCAGGGACCCAGTACTTC. This chain links TRBV9 with TRBJ2-5; D perhaps matches TRBD2 (5 bases). The CDR3 spans 14 residues. The V end lost 3 bases, the J end lost 7 bases, and 16 bases lay between the germline ends. The V gene's germline CDR1 is SGDLS and CDR2 YYNGEE. Based on the CDR3 plus reference TRBV9 and TRBJ2-5, the full variable domain is DSGVTQTPKHLITATGQRVTLRCSPRSGDLSVYWYQQSLDQGLQFLIQYYNGEERAKGNILERFSAQQFPDLHSELNLSSLELGDSALYFCASSAGKGPGTQYFGPGTRLLVL.